Listed here is a single TCR beta chain. This clone's antigen is unknown. Per-base quality was not reported, and no clone a single base away is much larger than it. The data were obtained in a study of T cells after yellow fever vaccination (dated by TCRdb to the late 2010s). Regarding the complete study: Libraries from fractions with low cell numbers were prepared with the SMART-Seq v4 Ultra Low Input RNA kit. To track T-cell clones before and after primary and booster YFV17D yellow fever vaccination, bulk TCR alpha and beta repertoires were sequenced longitudinally. Two healthy male donors, one aged 18 to 30 and one aged 30 to 40 years, made up the cohort. Blood samples were taken at several timepoints before and after primary and secondary immunization, and bulk PBMC replicates and cell subsets were isolated. The full study reports these points: Computational filtering was required because FACS-sorted repertoires could contain abundant contaminating clonotypes from the bulk population. Most clones expanded after primary vaccination were re-detected after the booster (just under 97% of CD4 and around 88% of CD8), suggesting broad memory maintenance. The study included only a couple of donors, which limits how far the findings can be generalized. A small share of clonotypes occurred in both CD4 and CD8 compartments, likely arising from convergent recombination. Compared with the primary T-cell response, the secondary T-cell response was faster but weaker, reaching its peak on day 5 rather than on day 15.

The CDR3, from cysteine to phenylalanine, totals 13 residues. Only the CDR3 DNA stays, 39 bases, in frame from base 1. Unmatched junction bases come to 2, with V trimmed by 5 bases and J by 4 bases. CDR1 and CDR2 (MNHEY, SMNVEV) derive from the germline V gene (reference sequence). The treatment or condition label, as the study defines it: live attenuated yellow fever vaccine strain. At every blood-draw timepoint, two biological replicates of bulk PBMCs were collected. A standard Ficoll-Paque protocol was used to isolate PBMCs from peripheral blood. RNA was extracted with TriZol from bulk PBMCs, CD4 and CD8 fractions, and dextramer-positive and dextramer-negative fractions. TCR cDNA was synthesized by 5'RACE template switching, through which a universal primer site and unique molecular identifiers were introduced. Priming for cDNA synthesis came from both the TCR alpha and TCR beta constant segments. Library amplification involved two PCR steps, and the second step added sample barcodes and sequencing adapters. Libraries were sequenced on Illumina HiSeq 2500 (2x100 bp) or NovaSeq (2x150 bp). Concerning the study's data processing: Reads were demultiplexed and collapsed into UMI consensus sequences with MIGEC, and V(D)J alignment was performed with MiXCR. Vaccine-responding clonotypes were identified with edgeR using replicate PBMC samples, with FDR below 0.01 and a log2 fold change above 5 up to day 15 being required. CD4 or CD8 identity was assigned to each bulk clonotype according to whether the clonotype was present at higher abundance in the sequenced CD4 repertoire or the sequenced CD8 repertoire. The public sequencing data were trimmed at Q25 with fastp and processed into clonotypes with MiXCR by TCRdb, which kept only in-frame beta chains. Every entry covers one CDR3 protein and lists the most common genes and DNA from its rows. V and J calls and clone size were set by TCRdb, not the authors. The sample table lists some 670,000 distinct CDR3 sequences, 9% to 15% of them with a count of one. Of the sample, 15% is held by the ten largest clones.

The chain uses TRBV27 and TRBJ1-5, with 7 middle bases fitting TRBD1. The origin of this receptor is a man between 25 and 39 years old who received the YFV17D yellow fever vaccine. The source was PBMCs, collected on the day of the yellow fever booster vaccination. The CDR3 reads as follows: CASSIQGNQPQHF. The bases read TGTGCCAGCAGTATACAGGGGAATCAGCCCCAGCATTTT.